The rows below give T cell receptor beta chains drawn from one sample of a study of metastatic and nonmetastatic thyroid tumors. TCRdb used MiXCR to call clones anew from the PCR reads. Here the sample spans around 24,000 clones, around a fifth being singletons. Sequencing used blood. These receptors were taken from a male donor with papillary thyroid cancer or a benign thyroid nodule (not recorded which). Some clones in this sample may be carry-over from other donors' samples. Both conserved end residues are part of each CDR3. The D gene is left open where the match is weak. Size is omitted from some rows. Given values are once, few, many or a class for expanded clones.

J: TRBJ2-7
V: TRBV2
size: few
D: -
CDR3: CASSEVPFSYEHYF
DNA: TGTGCCAGCAGTGAAGTTCCGTTCTCCTACGAGCATTACTTC

J: TRBJ1-1
V: TRBV6-5
size: medium-sized
D: -
CDR3: CASSYSGGRTEAFF
DNA: TGTGCCAGCAGTTACTCGGGGGGCCGCACTGAAGCTTTCTTT

J: TRBJ1-4
V: TRBV5-1
size: many
D: -
CDR3: CASSLGRGSGAYDEKLFF
DNA: TGCGCCAGCAGCTTGGGCCGCGGATCAGGGGCCTATGATGAAAAACTGTTTTTT

J: TRBJ1-1
V: TRBV18
size: once
D: -
CDR3: CASSTLPTGNPNTEAFF
DNA: TGTGCCAGCTCCACACTACCCACCGGGAATCCGAACACTGAGGCTTTCTTT

J: TRBJ2-5
V: TRBV4-3
size: -
D: -
CDR3: CASSQDRHGETQYF
DNA: TGCGCCAGCAGCCAAGATCGACATGGGGAGACCCAGTACTTC

J: TRBJ2-7
V: TRBV4-2
size: medium-sized
D: TRBD1
CDR3: CASSQDRAGGSYEQYF
DNA: TGTGCCAGCAGCCAAGATCGAGCAGGGGGCTCCTACGAGCAGTACTTC

J: TRBJ1-1
V: TRBV5-1
size: many
D: TRBD1
CDR3: CASSRDSNTEAFF
DNA: TGCGCCAGCAGCCGGGACAGCAACACTGAAGCTTTCTTT

J: TRBJ1-6
V: TRBV9
size: many
D: -
CDR3: CASSPSIYNSPLHF
DNA: TGTGCCAGCAGCCCTTCAATCTATAATTCACCCCTCCACTTT

J: TRBJ2-7
V: TRBV6-2/TRBV6-3
size: -
D: TRBD2
CDR3: CASSYSGTSAYEQYF
DNA: TGTGCCAGCAGTTACTCCGGGACTAGCGCCTACGAGCAGTACTTC

J: TRBJ1-5
V: TRBV9
size: medium-sized
D: -
CDR3: CASSLWEGDPQHF
DNA: TGTGCCAGCAGCCTGTGGGAGGGGGACCCCCAGCATTTT

J: TRBJ1-1
V: TRBV6-6
size: many
D: TRBD1
CDR3: CASSTRQGGSDAKTEAFF
DNA: TGTGCCAGCAGTACCCGACAGGGGGGTTCGGATGCCAAGACTGAAGCTTTCTTT

J: TRBJ2-6
V: TRBV12-3/TRBV12-4
size: few
D: -
CDR3: CASRARGANVLTF
DNA: TGTGCTAGCCGCGCCCGAGGGGCCAACGTCCTGACTTTC

J: TRBJ2-5
V: TRBV11-3
size: few
D: TRBD1
CDR3: CASSPGQGLQETRYF
DNA: TGTGCCAGCAGCCCGGGACAGGGGCTCCAAGAGACCCGGTACTTC

J: TRBJ2-7
V: TRBV7-8
size: -
D: -
CDR3: CASSKGLAWGSYYQYF
DNA: TGTGCCAGCAGCAAAGGGCTGGCCTGGGGATCCTACTATCAGTACTTC

J: TRBJ2-3
V: TRBV14
size: many
D: -
CDR3: CASSLPGHFTDTQYF
DNA: TGTGCCAGCAGTCTCCCGGGACATTTCACAGATACGCAGTATTTT

J: TRBJ2-5
V: TRBV24-1
size: many
D: TRBD1
CDR3: CATSDPRARGLEAQYF
DNA: TGTGCCACCAGTGATCCCCGGGCCAGGGGGCTTGAGGCCCAGTACTTC

J: TRBJ1-2
V: TRBV18
size: -
D: -
CDR3: CASSGQLKDYCYTF
DNA: TGTGCCAGCTCAGGACAGTTGAAAGACTATTGCTACACCTTC

J: TRBJ2-7
V: TRBV5-6
size: many
D: TRBD2
CDR3: CASSLGKGSGISYEQYF
DNA: TGTGCCAGCAGCTTGGGTAAGGGTAGCGGGATCTCCTACGAGCAGTACTTC

J: TRBJ2-3
V: TRBV6-5
size: many
D: -
CDR3: CASSYSGTTDTQYF
DNA: TGTGCCAGCAGTTACTCGGGGACCACAGATACGCAGTATTTT

J: TRBJ2-1
V: TRBV7-9
size: many
D: -
CDR3: CASSLRGEQFF
DNA: TGTGCCAGCAGCTTAAGGGGTGAGCAGTTCTTC

J: TRBJ2-5
V: TRBV5-4
size: few
D: -
CDR3: CASSLGGATETQYF
DNA: TGTGCCAGCAGCTTGGGGGGCGCGACGGAGACCCAGTACTTC

J: TRBJ2-2
V: TRBV10-3
size: few
D: TRBD1
CDR3: CAAQYLQGVTGELFF
DNA: TGTGCCGCTCAATACCTTCAGGGGGTCACCGGGGAGCTGTTTTTT